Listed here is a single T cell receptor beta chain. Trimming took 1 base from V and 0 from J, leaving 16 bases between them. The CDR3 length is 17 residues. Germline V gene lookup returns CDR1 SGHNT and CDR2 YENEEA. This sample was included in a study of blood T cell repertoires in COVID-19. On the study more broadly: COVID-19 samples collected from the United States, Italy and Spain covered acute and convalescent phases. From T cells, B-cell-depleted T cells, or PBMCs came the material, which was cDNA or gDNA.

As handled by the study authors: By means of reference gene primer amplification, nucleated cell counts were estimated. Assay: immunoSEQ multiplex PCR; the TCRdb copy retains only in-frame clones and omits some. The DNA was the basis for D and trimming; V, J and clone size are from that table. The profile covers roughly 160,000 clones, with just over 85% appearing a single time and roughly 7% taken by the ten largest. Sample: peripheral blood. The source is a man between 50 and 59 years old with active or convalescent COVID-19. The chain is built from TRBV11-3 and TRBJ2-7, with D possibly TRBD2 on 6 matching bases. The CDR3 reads CASSLAGLGGSSYEQYF. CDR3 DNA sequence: TGTGCCAGCAGCTTAGCGGGTCTCGGGGGAAGCTCCTACGAGCAGTACTTC. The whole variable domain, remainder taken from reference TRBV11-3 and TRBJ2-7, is EAGVVQSPRYKIIEKKQPVAFWCNPISGHNTLYWYLQNLGQGPELLIRYENEEAVDDSQLPKDRFSAERLKGVDSTLKIQPAELGDSAVYLCASSLAGLGGSSYEQYFGPGTRLTVT.